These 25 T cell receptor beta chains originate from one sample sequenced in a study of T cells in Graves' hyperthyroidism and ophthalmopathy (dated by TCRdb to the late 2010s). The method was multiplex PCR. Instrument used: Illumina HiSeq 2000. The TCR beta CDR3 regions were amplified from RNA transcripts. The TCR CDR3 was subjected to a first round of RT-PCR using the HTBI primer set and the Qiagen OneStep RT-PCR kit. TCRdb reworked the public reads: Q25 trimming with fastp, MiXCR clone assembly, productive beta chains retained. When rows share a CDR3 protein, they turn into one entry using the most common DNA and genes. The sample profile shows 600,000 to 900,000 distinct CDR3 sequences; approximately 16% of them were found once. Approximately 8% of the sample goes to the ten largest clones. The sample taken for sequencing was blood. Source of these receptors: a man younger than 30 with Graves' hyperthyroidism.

DNA of the CDR3: TGTGCCAGCAGTCGCAGCGGGAGTAGCGACAATGAGCAGTTCTTC. Protein: CASSRSGSSDNEQFF. This chain links TRBV9 with TRBJ2-1, with 8 bases that match TRBD2. V shed 5 bases and J 5 bases; nucleotides not matched to a gene: 9. The germline gives CDR1 SGDLS, CDR2 YYNGEE. The CDR3 consists of 15 residues. The full variable domain, rest sourced from reference TRBV9 and TRBJ2-1, is DSGVTQTPKHLITATGQRVTLRCSPRSGDLSVYWYQQSLDQGLQFLIQYYNGEERAKGNILERFSAQQFPDLHSELNLSSLELGDSALYFCASSRSGSSDNEQFFGPGTRLTVL.

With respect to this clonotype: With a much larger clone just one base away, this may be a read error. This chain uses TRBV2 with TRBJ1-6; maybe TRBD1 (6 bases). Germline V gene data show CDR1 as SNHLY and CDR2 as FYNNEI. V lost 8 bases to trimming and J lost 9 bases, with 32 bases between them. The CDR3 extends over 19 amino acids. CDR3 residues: CASGGSGERGNVRRSPLHF. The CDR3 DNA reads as TGTGCCAGCGGCGGCTCGGGGGAGAGGGGGAATGTTCGGCGTTCACCCCTCCACTTT.

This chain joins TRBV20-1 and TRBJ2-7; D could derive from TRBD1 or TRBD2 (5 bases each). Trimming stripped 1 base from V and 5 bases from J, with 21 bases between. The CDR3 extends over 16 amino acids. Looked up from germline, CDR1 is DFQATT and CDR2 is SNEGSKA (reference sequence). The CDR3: CSARARGVHKVHEQYF. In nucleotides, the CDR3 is TGCAGTGCTAGAGCCCGAGGGGTCCACAAGGTCCACGAGCAGTACTTC.

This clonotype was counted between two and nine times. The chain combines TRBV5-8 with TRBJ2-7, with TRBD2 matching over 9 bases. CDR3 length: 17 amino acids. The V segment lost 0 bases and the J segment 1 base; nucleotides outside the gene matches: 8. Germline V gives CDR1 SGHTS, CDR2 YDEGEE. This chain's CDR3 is CASSLVLSSGASYEQYF. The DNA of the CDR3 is TGTGCCAGCAGCTTGGTTCTGTCTAGCGGGGCATCCTACGAGCAGTACTTC.

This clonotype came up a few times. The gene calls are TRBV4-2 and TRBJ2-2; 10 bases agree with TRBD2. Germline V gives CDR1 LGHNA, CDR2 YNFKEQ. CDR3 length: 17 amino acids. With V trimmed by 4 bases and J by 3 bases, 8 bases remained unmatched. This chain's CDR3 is CASSPVGLAEYTGELFF. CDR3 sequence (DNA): TGTGCCAGCAGCCCGGTCGGACTAGCGGAGTACACCGGGGAGCTGTTTTTT.

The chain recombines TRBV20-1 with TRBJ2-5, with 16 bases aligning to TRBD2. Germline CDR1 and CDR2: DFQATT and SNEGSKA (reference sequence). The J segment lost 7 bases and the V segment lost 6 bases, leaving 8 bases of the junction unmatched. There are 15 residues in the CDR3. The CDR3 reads CSALGLAGGRRTQYF. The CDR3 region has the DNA TGCAGTGCCCTGGGACTAGCGGGAGGGCGGAGGACCCAGTACTTC.

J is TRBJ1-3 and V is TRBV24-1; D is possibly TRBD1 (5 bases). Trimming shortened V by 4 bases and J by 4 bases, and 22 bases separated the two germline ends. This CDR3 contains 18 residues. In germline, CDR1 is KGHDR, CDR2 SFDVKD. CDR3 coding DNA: TGTGCCACCAGTGACAAGGCCTGGTTGGGACTCAAAGGAAACACCATATATTTT. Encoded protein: CATSDKAWLGLKGNTIYF.

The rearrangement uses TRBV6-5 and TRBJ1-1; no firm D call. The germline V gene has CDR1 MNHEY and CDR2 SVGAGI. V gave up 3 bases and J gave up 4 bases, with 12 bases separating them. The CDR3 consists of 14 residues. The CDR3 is CASSYKPTGTEAFF. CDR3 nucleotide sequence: TGTGCCAGCAGTTATAAACCGACGGGCACTGAAGCTTTCTTT.

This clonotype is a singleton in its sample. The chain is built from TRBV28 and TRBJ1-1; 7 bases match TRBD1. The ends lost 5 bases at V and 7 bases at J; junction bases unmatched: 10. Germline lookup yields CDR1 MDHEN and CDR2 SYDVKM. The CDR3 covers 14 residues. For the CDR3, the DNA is TGTGCCAGCAGTGGCTACGACAGGGCTGGTGAAGCTTTCTTT. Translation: CASSGYDRAGEAFF.

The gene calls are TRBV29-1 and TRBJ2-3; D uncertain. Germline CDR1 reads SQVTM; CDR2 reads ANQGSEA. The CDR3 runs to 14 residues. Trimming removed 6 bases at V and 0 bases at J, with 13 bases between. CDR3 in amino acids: CSVPGIGSTDTQYF. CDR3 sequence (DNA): TGCAGCGTCCCCGGTATTGGAAGCACAGATACGCAGTATTTT.

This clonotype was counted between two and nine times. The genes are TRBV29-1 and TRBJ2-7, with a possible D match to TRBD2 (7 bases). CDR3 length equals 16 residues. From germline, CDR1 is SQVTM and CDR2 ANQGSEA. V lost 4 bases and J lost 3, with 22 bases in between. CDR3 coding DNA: TGCAGCGTTGGGGGGGGCACAAGGAAAGGCTACTACGAGCAGTACTTC. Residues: CSVGGGTRKGYYEQYF.

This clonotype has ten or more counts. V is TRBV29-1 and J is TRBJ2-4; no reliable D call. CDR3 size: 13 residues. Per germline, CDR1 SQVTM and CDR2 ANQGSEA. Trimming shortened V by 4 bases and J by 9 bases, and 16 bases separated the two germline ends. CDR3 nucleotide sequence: TGCAGCGTTGTTGGAGACCTAGACGGCATTCAGTACTTC. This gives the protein CSVVGDLDGIQYF.

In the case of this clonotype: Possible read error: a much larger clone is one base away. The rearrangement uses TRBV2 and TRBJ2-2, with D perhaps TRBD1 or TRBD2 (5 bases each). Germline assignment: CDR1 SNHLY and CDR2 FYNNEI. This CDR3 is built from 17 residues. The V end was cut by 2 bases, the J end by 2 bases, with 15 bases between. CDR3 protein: CASSERGDDTNTGELFF. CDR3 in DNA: TGTGCCAGCAGTGAAAGAGGGGACGACACTAACACCGGGGAGCTGTTTTTT.

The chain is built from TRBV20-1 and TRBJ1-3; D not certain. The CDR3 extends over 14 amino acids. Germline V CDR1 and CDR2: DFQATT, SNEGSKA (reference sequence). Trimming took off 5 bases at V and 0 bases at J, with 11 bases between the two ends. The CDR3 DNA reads TGCAGTGCTGCCGACGGCTTCTCTGGAAACACCATATATTTT. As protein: CSAADGFSGNTIYF.

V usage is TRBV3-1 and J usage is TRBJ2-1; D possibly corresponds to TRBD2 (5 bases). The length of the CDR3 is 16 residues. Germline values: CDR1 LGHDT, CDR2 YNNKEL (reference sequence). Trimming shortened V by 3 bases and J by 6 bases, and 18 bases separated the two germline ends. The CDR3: CASSQAILPRGNEQFF. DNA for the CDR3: TGTGCCAGCAGCCAGGCTATCCTTCCCCGGGGCAATGAGCAGTTCTTC.

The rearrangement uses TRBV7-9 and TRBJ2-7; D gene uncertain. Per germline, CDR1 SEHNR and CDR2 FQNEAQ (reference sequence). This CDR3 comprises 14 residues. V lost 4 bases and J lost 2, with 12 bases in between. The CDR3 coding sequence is TGTGCCAGCAGCTCCCCCTCCGCAGCCTACGAGCAGTACTTC. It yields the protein CASSSPSAAYEQYF.

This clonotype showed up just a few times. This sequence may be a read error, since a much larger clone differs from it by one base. The CDR3 DNA sequence: TGTGCCGGCAGTGAAGAGGCCGCTCGGGGCTACACCTTC. Its protein is CAGSEEAARGYTF. The J gene is TRBJ1-2, the V gene TRBV2; D is uncertain. The germline gives CDR1 SNHLY, CDR2 FYNNEI. This CDR3 contains 13 residues.

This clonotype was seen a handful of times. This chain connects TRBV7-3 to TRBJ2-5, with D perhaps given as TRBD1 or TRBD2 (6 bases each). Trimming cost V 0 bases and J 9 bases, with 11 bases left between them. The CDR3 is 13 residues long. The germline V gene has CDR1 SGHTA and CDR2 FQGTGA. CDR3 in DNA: TGTGCCAGCAGCTTAACCGGGGGCGAGGCCCAGTACTTC. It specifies CASSLTGGEAQYF.

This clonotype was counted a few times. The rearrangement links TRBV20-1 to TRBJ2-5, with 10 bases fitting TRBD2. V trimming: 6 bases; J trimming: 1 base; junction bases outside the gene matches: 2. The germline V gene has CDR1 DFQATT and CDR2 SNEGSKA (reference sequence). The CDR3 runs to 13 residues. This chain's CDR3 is CSAAGGGQETQYF. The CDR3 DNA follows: TGCAGTGCAGCGGGAGGGGGCCAAGAGACCCAGTACTTC.

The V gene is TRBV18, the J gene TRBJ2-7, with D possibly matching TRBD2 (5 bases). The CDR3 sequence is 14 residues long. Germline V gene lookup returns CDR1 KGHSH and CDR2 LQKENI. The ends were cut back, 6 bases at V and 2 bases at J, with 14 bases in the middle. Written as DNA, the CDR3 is TGTGCCAGCTCCGCACGGCGGGCCGCCTACGAGCAGTACTTC. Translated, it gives CASSARRAAYEQYF.

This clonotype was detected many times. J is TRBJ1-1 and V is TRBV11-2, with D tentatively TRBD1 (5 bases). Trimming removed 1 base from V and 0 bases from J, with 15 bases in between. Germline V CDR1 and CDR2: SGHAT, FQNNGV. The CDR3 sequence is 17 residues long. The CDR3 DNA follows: TGTGCCAGCAGCTTAGTAGGGGTCCGGGACCTGAACACTGAAGCTTTCTTT. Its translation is CASSLVGVRDLNTEAFF. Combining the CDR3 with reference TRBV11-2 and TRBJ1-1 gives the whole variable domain EAGVAQSPRYKIIEKRQSVAFWCNPISGHATLYWYQQILGQGPKLLIQFQNNGVVDDSQLPKDRFSAERLKGVDSTLKIQPAKLEDSAVYLCASSLVGVRDLNTEAFFGQGTRLTVV.

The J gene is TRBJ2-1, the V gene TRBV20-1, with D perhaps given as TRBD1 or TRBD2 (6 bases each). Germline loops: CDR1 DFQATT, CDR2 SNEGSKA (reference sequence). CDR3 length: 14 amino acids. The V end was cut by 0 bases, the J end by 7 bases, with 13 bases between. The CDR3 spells CSARDGRGQNEQFF. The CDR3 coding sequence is TGCAGTGCTAGAGATGGTCGGGGGCAAAATGAGCAGTTCTTC.

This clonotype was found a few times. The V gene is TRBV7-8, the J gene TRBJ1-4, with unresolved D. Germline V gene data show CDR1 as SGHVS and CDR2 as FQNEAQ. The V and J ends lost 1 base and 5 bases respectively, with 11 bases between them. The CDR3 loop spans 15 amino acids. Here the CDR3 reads CASSLVQAENEKLFF. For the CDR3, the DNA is TGTGCCAGCAGCTTAGTTCAGGCCGAGAATGAAAAACTGTTTTTT. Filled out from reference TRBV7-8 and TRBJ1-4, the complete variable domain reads GAGVSQSPRYKVAKRGQDVALRCDPISGHVSLFWYQQALGQGPEFLTYFQNEAQLDKSGLPSDRFFAERPEGSVSTLKIQRTQQEDSAVYLCASSLVQAENEKLFFGSGTQLSVL.

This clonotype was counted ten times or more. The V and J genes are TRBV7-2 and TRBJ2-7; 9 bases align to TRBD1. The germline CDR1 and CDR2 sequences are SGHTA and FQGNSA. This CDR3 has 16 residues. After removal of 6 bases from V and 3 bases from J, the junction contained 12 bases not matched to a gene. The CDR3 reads CASSPTPGQGFYEQYF. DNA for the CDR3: TGTGCCAGCAGTCCAACTCCGGGACAGGGATTCTACGAGCAGTACTTC. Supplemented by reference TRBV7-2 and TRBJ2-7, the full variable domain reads GAGVSQSPSNKVTEKGKDVELRCDPISGHTALYWYRQSLGQGLEFLIYFQGNSAPDKSGLPSDRFSAERTGGSVSTLTIQRTQQEDSAVYLCASSPTPGQGFYEQYFGPGTRLTVT.

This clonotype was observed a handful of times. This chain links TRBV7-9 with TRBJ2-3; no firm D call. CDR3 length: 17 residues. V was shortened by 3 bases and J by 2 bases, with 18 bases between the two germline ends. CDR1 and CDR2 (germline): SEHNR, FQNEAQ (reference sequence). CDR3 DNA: TGTGCCAGCAGCTTTCAGCGCCCCGGCCCCCACACAGATACGCAGTATTTT. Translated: CASSFQRPGPHTDTQYF.